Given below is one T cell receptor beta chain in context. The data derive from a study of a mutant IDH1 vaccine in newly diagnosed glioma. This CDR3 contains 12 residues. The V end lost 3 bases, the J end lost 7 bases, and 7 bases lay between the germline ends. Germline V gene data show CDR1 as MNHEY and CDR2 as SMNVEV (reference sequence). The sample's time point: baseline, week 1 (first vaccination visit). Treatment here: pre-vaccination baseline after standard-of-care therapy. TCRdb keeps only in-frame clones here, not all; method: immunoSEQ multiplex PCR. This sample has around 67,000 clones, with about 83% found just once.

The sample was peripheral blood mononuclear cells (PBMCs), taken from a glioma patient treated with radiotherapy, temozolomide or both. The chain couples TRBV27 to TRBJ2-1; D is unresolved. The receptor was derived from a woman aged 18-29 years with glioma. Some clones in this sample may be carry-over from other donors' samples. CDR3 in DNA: TGTGCCAGCAGTTTGGGGATGAATGAGCAGTTCTTC. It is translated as CASSLGMNEQFF.